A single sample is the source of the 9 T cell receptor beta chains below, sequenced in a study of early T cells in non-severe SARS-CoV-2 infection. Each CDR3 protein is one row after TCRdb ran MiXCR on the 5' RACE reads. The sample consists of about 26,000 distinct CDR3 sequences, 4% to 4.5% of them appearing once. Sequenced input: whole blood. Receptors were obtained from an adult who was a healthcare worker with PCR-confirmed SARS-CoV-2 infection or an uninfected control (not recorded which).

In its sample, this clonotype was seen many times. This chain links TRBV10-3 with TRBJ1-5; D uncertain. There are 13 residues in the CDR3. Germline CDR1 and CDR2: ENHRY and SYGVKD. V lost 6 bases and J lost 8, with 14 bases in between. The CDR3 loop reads CAIREARLEPQHF. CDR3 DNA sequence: TGTGCCATCAGAGAGGCCAGGTTAGAGCCCCAGCATTTT.

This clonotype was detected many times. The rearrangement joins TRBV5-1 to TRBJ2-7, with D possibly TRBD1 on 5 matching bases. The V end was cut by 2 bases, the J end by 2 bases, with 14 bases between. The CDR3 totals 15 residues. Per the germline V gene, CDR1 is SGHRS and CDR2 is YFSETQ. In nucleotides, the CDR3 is TGCGCCAGCAGCTTCGACGTCGCAGGGCCCTACGAGCAGTACTTC. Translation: CASSFDVAGPYEQYF.

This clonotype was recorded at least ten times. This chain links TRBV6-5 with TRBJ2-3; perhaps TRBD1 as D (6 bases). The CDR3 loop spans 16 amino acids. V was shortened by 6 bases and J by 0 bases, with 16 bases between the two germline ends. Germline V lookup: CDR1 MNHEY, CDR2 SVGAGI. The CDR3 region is CASRLTGSSSTDTQYF. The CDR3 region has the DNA TGTGCCAGCAGACTGACAGGTTCCTCTAGCACAGATACGCAGTATTTT.

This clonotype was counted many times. CDR3 in DNA: TGTGCCAGCAGCCCGCGAGGGGACAATGAGCAGTTCTTC. Translation: CASSPRGDNEQFF. The chain employs TRBV12-3 or TRBV12-4 and TRBJ2-1; D could derive from TRBD1 or TRBD2 (5 bases each). This CDR3 contains 13 residues. V lost 6 bases to trimming and J lost 5 bases, with 11 bases between them.

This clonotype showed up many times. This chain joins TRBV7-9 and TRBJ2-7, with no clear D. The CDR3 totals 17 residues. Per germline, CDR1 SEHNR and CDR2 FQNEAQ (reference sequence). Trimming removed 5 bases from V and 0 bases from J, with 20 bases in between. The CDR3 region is CASSDDGRISFSYEQYF. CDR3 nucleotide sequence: TGTGCCAGCAGCGACGATGGACGGATTTCGTTCTCCTACGAGCAGTACTTC.

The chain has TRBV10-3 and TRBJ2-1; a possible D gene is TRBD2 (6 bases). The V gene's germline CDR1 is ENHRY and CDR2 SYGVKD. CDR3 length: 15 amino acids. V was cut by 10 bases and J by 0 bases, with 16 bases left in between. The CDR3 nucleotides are TGTGCCAACTCCGAGGGACTGGACTCCTACAATGAGCAGTTCTTC. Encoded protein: CANSEGLDSYNEQFF.

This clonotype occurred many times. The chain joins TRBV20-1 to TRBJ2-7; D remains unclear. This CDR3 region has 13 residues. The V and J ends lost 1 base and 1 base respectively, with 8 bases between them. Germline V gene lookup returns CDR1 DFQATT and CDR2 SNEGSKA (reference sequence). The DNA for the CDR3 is TGCAGTGCTAGAGGCTTGACATCCTACGAGCAGTACTTC. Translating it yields CSARGLTSYEQYF.

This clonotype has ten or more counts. The chain's CDR3 is CASSFTHPLGAGANVLTF. The CDR3 DNA reads as TGTGCCAGCAGCTTCACCCATCCGTTGGGTGCTGGGGCCAACGTCCTGACTTTC. The chain carries TRBV11-2 and TRBJ2-6; D remains ambiguous. Germline V CDR1 and CDR2: SGHAT, FQNNGV. The CDR3 loop spans 18 amino acids. V was pared by 3 bases and J by 2 bases, with 17 bases between.

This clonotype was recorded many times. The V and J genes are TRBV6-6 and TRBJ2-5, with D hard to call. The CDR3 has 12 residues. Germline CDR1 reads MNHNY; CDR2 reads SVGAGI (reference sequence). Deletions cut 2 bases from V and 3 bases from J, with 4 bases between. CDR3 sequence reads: CASSYREETQYF. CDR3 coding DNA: TGTGCCAGCAGTTACAGGGAAGAGACCCAGTACTTC.